This TCR beta chain is drawn from a study of molecular identifiers for immune sequencing clone quantification. The CDR3 sequence is 13 residues long. Germline V gene lookup returns CDR1 SEHNR and CDR2 FQNEAQ (reference sequence). V was clipped by 4 bases and J by 7 bases, with 10 bases between them. TCRdb reprocessed the PCR reads with MiXCR, giving one entry per CDR3 protein. The sample shows about 40,000 distinct CDR3 sequences, approximately 24% of them seen only once. The sample holds a few counts of this clonotype. This receptor was obtained from a human donor in good health. Some libraries in this study had Jurkat cell RNA spiked in. The chain has TRBV7-9 and TRBJ2-2, with D hard to call. The sample was naive CD8+ T cells from blood, with Jurkat cell RNA spiked in. Subset meaning: FACS-sorted CD8+CD4-CCR7+CD45RA+ naive T cells. CDR3 amino acids: CASSSSLSGELFF. CDR3 DNA: TGTGCCAGCAGCTCATCCCTGAGCGGGGAGCTGTTTTTT.